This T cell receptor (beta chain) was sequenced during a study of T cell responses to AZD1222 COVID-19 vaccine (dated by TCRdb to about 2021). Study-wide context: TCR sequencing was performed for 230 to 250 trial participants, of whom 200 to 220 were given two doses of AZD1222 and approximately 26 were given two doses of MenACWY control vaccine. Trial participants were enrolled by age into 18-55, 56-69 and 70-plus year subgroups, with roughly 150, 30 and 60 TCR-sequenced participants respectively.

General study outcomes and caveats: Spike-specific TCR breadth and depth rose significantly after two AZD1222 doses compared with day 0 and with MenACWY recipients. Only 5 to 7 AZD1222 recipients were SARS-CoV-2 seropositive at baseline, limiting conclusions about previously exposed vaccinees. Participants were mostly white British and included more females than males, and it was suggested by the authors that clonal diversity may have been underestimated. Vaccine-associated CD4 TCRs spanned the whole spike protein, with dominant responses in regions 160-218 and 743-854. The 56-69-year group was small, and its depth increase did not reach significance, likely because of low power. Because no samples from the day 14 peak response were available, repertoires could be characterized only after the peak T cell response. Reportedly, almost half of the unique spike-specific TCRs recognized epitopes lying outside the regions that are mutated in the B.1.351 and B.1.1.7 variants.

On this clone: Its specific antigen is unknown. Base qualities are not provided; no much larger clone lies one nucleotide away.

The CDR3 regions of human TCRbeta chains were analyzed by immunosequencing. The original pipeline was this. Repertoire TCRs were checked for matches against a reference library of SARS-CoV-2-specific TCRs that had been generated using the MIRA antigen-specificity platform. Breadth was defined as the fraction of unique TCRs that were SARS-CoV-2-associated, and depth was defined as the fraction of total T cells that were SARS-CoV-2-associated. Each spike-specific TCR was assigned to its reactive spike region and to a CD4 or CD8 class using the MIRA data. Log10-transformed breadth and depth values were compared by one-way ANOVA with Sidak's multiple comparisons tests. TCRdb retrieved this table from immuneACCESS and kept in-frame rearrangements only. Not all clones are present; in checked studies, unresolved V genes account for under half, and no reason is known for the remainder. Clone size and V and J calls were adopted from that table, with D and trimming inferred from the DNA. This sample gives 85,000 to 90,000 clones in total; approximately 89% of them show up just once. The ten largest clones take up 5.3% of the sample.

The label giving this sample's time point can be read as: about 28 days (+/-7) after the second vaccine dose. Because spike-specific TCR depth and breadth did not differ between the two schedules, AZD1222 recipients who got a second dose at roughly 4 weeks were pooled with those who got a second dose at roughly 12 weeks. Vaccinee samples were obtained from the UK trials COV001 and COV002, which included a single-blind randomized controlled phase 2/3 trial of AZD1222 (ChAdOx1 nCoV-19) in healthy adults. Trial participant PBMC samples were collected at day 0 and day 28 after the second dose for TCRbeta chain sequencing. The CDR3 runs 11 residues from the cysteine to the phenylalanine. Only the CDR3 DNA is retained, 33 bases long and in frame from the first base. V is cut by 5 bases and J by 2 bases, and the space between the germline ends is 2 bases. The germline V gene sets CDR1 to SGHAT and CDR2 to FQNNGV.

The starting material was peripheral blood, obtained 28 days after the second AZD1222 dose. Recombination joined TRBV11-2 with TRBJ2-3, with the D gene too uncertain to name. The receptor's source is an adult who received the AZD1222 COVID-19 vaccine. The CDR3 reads CASSHTDTQYF. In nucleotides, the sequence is TGTGCCAGCAGCCACACAGATACGCAGTATTTT.